This is a list of T cell receptor beta chains from one sample in a study of T cells in Graves' hyperthyroidism and ophthalmopathy. TCRdb reprocessed the multiplex PCR reads via MiXCR and lists one record per CDR3 protein. The data show roughly 330,000 distinct CDR3 sequences, approximately 15% seen once. The sequenced sample consisted of blood. The receptor set was obtained from a man aged 25-45 years with Graves' hyperthyroidism. The CDR3 runs from the conserved cysteine through the conserved F or W. The order of the fields is J gene, V gene, D gene, clone size, CDR3 protein, CDR3 DNA. D genes are given only for firm matches. Some rows mark clone size as missing; the rest say once, few, many or name a class of expanded clone.

>TRBJ2-1|TRBV5-6|TRBD2|many
CASSHSGIGGSSYNEQFF
TGTGCCAGCAGCCATAGCGGGATAGGAGGTAGCTCCTACAATGAGCAGTTCTTC
>TRBJ1-1|TRBV30|-|many
CAWSVGYKGNTEAFF
TGTGCCTGGAGTGTGGGTTATAAGGGGAATACTGAAGCTTTCTTT
>TRBJ2-4|TRBV6-1|TRBD1|few
CASKGRTGENIQYF
TGTGCCAGCAAGGGTCGAACAGGGGAAAACATTCAGTACTTC
>TRBJ2-2|TRBV7-3|-|few
CASSSGTSLNTGELFF
TGTGCCAGCAGCTCAGGGACTTCTTTGAACACCGGGGAGCTGTTTTTT
>TRBJ2-7|TRBV5-1|TRBD2|many
CASSAGLAGRPNYEQYF
TGCGCCAGCAGCGCGGGACTAGCGGGCCGCCCAAACTACGAGCAGTACTTC
>TRBJ2-1|TRBV5-1|-|many
CASSSDRGYNEQFF
TGCGCCAGCAGTTCGGACAGAGGTTACAATGAGCAGTTCTTC
>TRBJ1-2|TRBV10-3|-|few
CAISESANYGYTF
TGTGCCATCAGTGAGTCGGCTAACTATGGCTACACCTTC
>TRBJ2-7|TRBV6-1|TRBD2|few
CASSGLAGGPSEQYF
TGTGCCAGCAGTGGACTAGCGGGAGGGCCTAGTGAGCAGTACTTC
>TRBJ2-1|TRBV11-2|-|few
CASSLVSVILVRPPEQFF
TGTGCCAGCAGCTTAGTGTCGGTGATACTAGTTAGGCCCCCGGAGCAGTTCTTC
>TRBJ2-2|TRBV12-3/TRBV12-4|-|few
CASSHDSNFGELFF
TGTGCCAGCAGTCACGACAGTAACTTTGGGGAGCTGTTTTTT
>TRBJ2-1|TRBV7-6|-|many
CASSLGRLAPRNEQFF
TGTGCCAGCAGCTTAGGTCGGCTAGCACCCCGCAATGAGCAGTTCTTC
>TRBJ2-2|TRBV7-7|-|few
CASSPGLTDTGELFF
TGTGCTAGCAGCCCCGGGCTGACGGATACCGGGGAGCTGTTTTTT
>TRBJ2-7|TRBV20-1|TRBD1|-
CSARAGQGGYEQYF
TGCAGTGCTAGAGCAGGACAGGGAGGCTACGAGCAGTACTTC
>TRBJ2-5|TRBV24-1|-|-
CATSDWAGTQYF
TGTGCCACCAGTGATTGGGCAGGGACCCAGTACTTC
>TRBJ1-1|TRBV14|-|-
CASSQETGWSGNTEAFF
TGTGCCAGCAGCCAAGAAACAGGGTGGTCGGGGAACACTGAAGCTTTCTTT
>TRBJ2-7|TRBV20-1|-|many
CSAWTESSYEQYF
TGCAGTGCATGGACCGAAAGCTCCTACGAGCAGTACTTC
>TRBJ2-3|TRBV11-2|TRBD2|-
CASSAGGRDTQYF
TGTGCCAGCAGCGCGGGGGGACGGGATACGCAGTATTTT
>TRBJ2-3|TRBV12-3/TRBV12-4|-|many
CASSLVSLLSLVTDTQYF
TGTGCCAGCAGTTTAGTATCCCTTTTGAGCCTCGTCACAGATACGCAGTATTTT
>TRBJ2-6|TRBV12-3/TRBV12-4|-|many
CASSPGSSGANVLTF
TGTGCCAGCAGTCCGGGGTCCTCTGGGGCCAACGTCCTGACTTTC
>TRBJ1-3|TRBV5-1|-|few
CASTEPSGNTIYF
TGCGCCAGTACCGAGCCTTCTGGAAACACCATATATTTT
>TRBJ2-2|TRBV12-3/TRBV12-4|TRBD2|few
CASSSGGESGELFF
TGTGCCAGCAGTTCGGGGGGGGAGAGCGGGGAGCTGTTTTTT
>TRBJ2-1|TRBV3-1|-|many
CASSQDRNNEQFF
TGTGCCAGCAGCCAAGATCGTAACAATGAGCAGTTCTTC
>TRBJ1-5|TRBV9|-|-
CASSVGGNNQPQHF
TGTGCCAGCAGCGTAGGCGGGAACAATCAGCCCCAGCATTTT
>TRBJ2-5|TRBV28|-|many
CASSKGETQYF
TGTGCCAGCAGTAAGGGGGAGACCCAGTACTTC
>TRBJ1-1|TRBV4-1|-|once
CASGGTNTEAFF
TGCGCCAGCGGAGGGACGAACACTGAAGCTTTCTTT
>TRBJ2-7|TRBV29-1|-|few
CSVARTIGGEQYF
TGCAGCGTTGCACGGACTATAGGTGGCGAGCAGTACTTC
>TRBJ2-3|TRBV20-1|-|many
CSAEDGEEGTDTQYF
TGCAGTGCAGAGGACGGGGAGGAGGGCACAGATACGCAGTATTTT
>TRBJ2-2|TRBV5-1|-|-
CASRAPGTGELFF
TGCGCCAGCAGGGCCCCCGGCACCGGGGAGCTGTTTTTT
>TRBJ1-1|TRBV7-6|-|many
CASSSGLGANTEAFF
TGTGCCAGCAGCTCCGGGCTGGGGGCTAACACTGAAGCTTTCTTT
>TRBJ1-1|TRBV19|-|few
CASSIVARTLNTEAFF
TGTGCCAGTAGTATAGTCGCTCGGACATTGAACACTGAAGCTTTCTTT
>TRBJ1-3|TRBV11-2|-|few
CASSFAGLGNTIYF
TGTGCCAGCAGCTTCGCAGGGCTCGGAAACACCATATATTTT
>TRBJ2-3|TRBV15|TRBD2|-
CATSRDAASGDTQYF
TGTGCCACCAGCAGAGATGCCGCTAGCGGAGATACGCAGTATTTT
>TRBJ2-3|TRBV15|TRBD2|many
CATSVRGSVTDTQYF
TGTGCCACCAGCGTCCGCGGGAGTGTGACAGATACGCAGTATTTT
>TRBJ1-1|TRBV19|-|-
CASSIENTEAFF
TGTGCCAGTAGTATAGAGAACACTGAAGCTTTCTTT
>TRBJ2-1|TRBV7-9|-|-
CASSISQGGRSYNEQFF
TGTGCCAGCAGCATCTCCCAGGGGGGGCGCTCCTACAATGAGCAGTTCTTC
>TRBJ1-5|TRBV29-1|TRBD1|-
CSVPGTGVDQPQHF
TGCAGCGTCCCCGGGACAGGAGTCGACCAGCCCCAGCATTTT
>TRBJ2-5|TRBV20-1|TRBD2|many
CSARGLAETQYF
TGCAGTGCGAGAGGACTAGCTGAGACCCAGTACTTC
>TRBJ2-5|TRBV10-2|-|-
CASSAGRTKETQYF
TGCGCCAGCAGCGCGGGTAGAACCAAAGAGACCCAGTACTTC
>TRBJ2-7|TRBV12-3/TRBV12-4|-|-
CASRPGRRFSYEQYF
TGTGCCAGCAGGCCGGGACGCCGGTTCTCCTACGAGCAGTACTTC
>TRBJ2-1|TRBV13|TRBD2|-
CVSSLGGSGSVYNEQFF
TGTGTCAGCAGCTTAGGGGGTAGCGGGAGTGTCTACAATGAGCAGTTCTTC
>TRBJ2-4|TRBV18|-|many
CASSAGGIAKNIQYF
TGTGCCAGCTCGGCCGGGGGCATAGCCAAAAACATTCAGTACTTC
>TRBJ2-1|TRBV12-3/TRBV12-4|-|-
CASSLMNGGVLNEQFF
TGTGCCAGCAGTTTGATGAATGGGGGTGTTCTCAATGAGCAGTTCTTC
>TRBJ1-5|TRBV2|-|many
CASSISNQPQHF
TGTGCCAGTTCGATTAGCAATCAGCCCCAGCATTTT